This passage covers 16 T cell receptor beta chains from one sample sequenced in a study of shared clonotypes between healthy human individuals (dated by TCRdb to about 2020). Library preparation was by the immunoSEQ multiplex PCR assay. TCRdb holds this immuneACCESS table with in-frame rearrangements only. Some clones are missing; in checked studies, unresolved V genes explain under half, and the rest has no known cause. The sample includes about 980,000 clones, with approximately 76% observed a single time. The top ten clonotypes cover over 1.3% of the sample. The sample comprised memory CD4+ T cells sorted from blood. The cell subset or site tag for this specimen amounts to: CD45RA-negative fraction. These receptors were taken from a man between 18 and 29 years old in good health.

This chain uses TRBV4-1 with TRBJ1-5; 9 nucleotides line up with TRBD1. This CDR3 region has 15 residues. Losses at the gene ends were 4 bases for V and 6 bases for J; bases not matched to a gene: 7. CDR1 is MGHRA, CDR2 YSYEKL, per germline. The CDR3 DNA sequence: TGCGCCAGCAGCCGGACCGGGACAGGGAGTCAGCCCCAGCATTTT. Translated, it gives CASSRTGTGSQPQHF.

This chain uses TRBV5-6 with TRBJ1-5; D perhaps matches TRBD1 (5 bases). The germline V and J ends were trimmed by 4 bases and 6 bases, with 14 bases remaining between them. The germline V gene encodes CDR1 SGHDT and CDR2 YYEEEE. This CDR3 region has 14 residues. CDR3 region: CASSRGRVGQPQHF. The DNA for the CDR3 is TGTGCCAGCAGCCGAGGCAGGGTGGGTCAGCCCCAGCATTTT.

The chain carries TRBV4-2 and TRBJ2-1; D is unresolved. Between the trimmed V and J ends, which lost 0 bases and 9 bases, there was a span of 12 bases. The germline CDR1 and CDR2 sequences are LGHNA and YNFKEQ. The CDR3 runs to 14 residues. The CDR3 loop is CASSQDKGGGEQFF. The CDR3 nucleotides read TGTGCCAGCAGCCAAGACAAGGGCGGCGGTGAGCAGTTCTTC.

J is TRBJ1-2 and V is TRBV18; D is undetermined. The CDR3 contains 13 residues. V gave up 5 bases and J gave up 3 bases, with 10 bases separating them. CDR1 is KGHSH, CDR2 LQKENI, per germline. Here the CDR3 reads CASSFGEHYGYTF. CDR3 DNA sequence: TGTGCCAGCTCATTCGGGGAGCACTATGGCTACACCTTC. The complete variable domain, with remaining parts taken from reference TRBV18 and TRBJ1-2, reads NAGVMQNPRHLVRRRGQEARLRCSPMKGHSHVYWYRQLPEEGLKFMVYLQKENIIDESGMPKERFSAEFPKEGPSILRIQQVVRGDSAAYFCASSFGEHYGYTFGSGTRLTVV.

Notes on this clone: This CDR3 is also generated by other DNA sequences in the sample. This CDR3 reads CAWSETGDEQYF. The CDR3 DNA sequence: TGTGCCTGGAGTGAGACAGGTGACGAGCAGTACTTC. The chain employs TRBV30 and TRBJ2-7; a weak D match, TRBD1 (6 bases). The CDR3 is made up of 12 amino acids. Germline V gene sequence: CDR1 GTSNPN, CDR2 SVGIG (reference sequence). V shed 1 base and J shed 5 bases, with 9 bases lying between them.

The CDR3 nucleotides read TGTGCCAGCAGCTTGGCAGACTACACTGAAGCTTTCTTT. Translation: CASSLADYTEAFF. The chain is built from TRBV5-4 and TRBJ1-1; D remains ambiguous. This CDR3 region has 13 residues. Trimming removed 0 bases from V and 3 bases from J, with 6 bases in between. Germline-derived CDR1 and CDR2 are SGHNT and YYREEE (reference sequence).

V usage is TRBV18 and J usage is TRBJ2-5; a weak D match, TRBD1 (5 bases). CDR1 is KGHSH and CDR2 is LQKENI in the germline V gene. This CDR3 has 15 residues. Trimming removed 6 bases at V and 2 bases at J, with 16 bases between. The CDR3 loop reads CASSRLSGPQETQYF. CDR3 DNA: TGTGCCAGCTCCCGTCTATCAGGGCCACAAGAGACCCAGTACTTC.

The genes are TRBV10-3 and TRBJ2-1; 7 bases align to TRBD1. With 2 bases clipped from V and 7 bases from J, the junction kept 8 bases outside the gene matches. CDR1 is ENHRY, CDR2 SYGVKD, per germline. The CDR3 spans 15 residues. CDR3 sequence: CAISEGGQIINEQFF. CDR3 DNA sequence: TGTGCCATCAGTGAGGGGGGACAGATCATAAATGAGCAGTTCTTC.

The rearrangement uses TRBV2 and TRBJ2-3; 7 nucleotides agree with TRBD1. V shed 6 bases and J 3 bases; nucleotides not matched to a gene: 12. The germline CDR1 and CDR2 sequences are SNHLY and FYNNEI. This CDR3 has 16 residues. The CDR3 sequence: CASRLMTGYRTDTQYF. In DNA, the CDR3 is TGTGCCAGCAGGCTTATGACAGGGTATCGGACAGATACGCAGTATTTT.

The genes are TRBV2 and TRBJ2-3; TRBD1 might be the D (5 bases). The germline V gene encodes CDR1 SNHLY and CDR2 FYNNEI. V gave up 8 bases and J gave up 7 bases, with 13 bases separating them. The CDR3 loop spans 12 amino acids. CDR3 bases: TGTGCCAGCGCCGCAGGGCCCAATACGCAGTATTTT. This sequence encodes CASAAGPNTQYF. Drawing the rest from reference TRBV2 and TRBJ2-3, the complete variable domain is EPEVTQTPSHQVTQMGQEVILRCVPISNHLYFYWYRQILGQKVEFLVSFYNNEISEKSEIFDDQFSVERPDGSNFTLKIRSTKLEDSAMYFCASAAGPNTQYFGPGTRLTVL.

V gene TRBV7-2 combines with J gene TRBJ2-4; 11 bases match TRBD1. The germline CDR1 and CDR2 sequences are SGHTA and FQGNSA. This CDR3 spans 17 amino acids. With 4 bases clipped from V and 1 base from J, the junction kept 6 bases outside the gene matches. The CDR3 reads CASSSSGTGGAKNIQYF. The CDR3 DNA sequence: TGTGCCAGCAGCTCGTCCGGGACAGGGGGTGCCAAAAACATTCAGTACTTC. The whole variable domain, filled in from reference TRBV7-2 and TRBJ2-4, reads GAGVSQSPSNKVTEKGKDVELRCDPISGHTALYWYRQSLGQGLEFLIYFQGNSAPDKSGLPSDRFSAERTGGSVSTLTIQRTQQEDSAVYLCASSSSGTGGAKNIQYFGAGTRLSVL.

The chain couples TRBV7-9 to TRBJ1-5; 9 bases are shared with TRBD1. The V gene's germline CDR1 is SEHNR and CDR2 FQNEAQ (reference sequence). This CDR3 comprises 16 residues. V lost 5 bases and J lost 9; bases outside the gene matches: 14. The CDR3 DNA reads TGTGCCAGCAGCACCGGGACAGGGACTTCGAGTATGCCCCAGCATTTT. Translation: CASSTGTGTSSMPQHF. Full variable domain (outside the CDR3, taken from reference TRBV7-9 and TRBJ1-5): DTGVSQNPRHKITKRGQNVTFRCDPISEHNRLYWYRQTLGQGPEFLTYFQNEAQLEKSRLLSDRFSAERPKGSFSTLEIQRTEQGDSAMYLCASSTGTGTSSMPQHFGDGTRLSIL.

This clone appeared a few times. The V gene is TRBV5-1, the J gene TRBJ2-1; 9 bases align to TRBD1. The V gene end was trimmed by 6 bases and the J gene end by 9 bases; junction bases not matched to a gene: 13. Germline V gene lookup returns CDR1 SGHRS and CDR2 YFSETQ. The CDR3 extends over 15 amino acids. The CDR3 sequence is CASTPGTGSHSEQFF. The CDR3 DNA sequence: TGCGCCAGCACCCCCGGGACAGGGTCTCATAGTGAGCAGTTCTTC.

This clone was observed a handful of times. The rearrangement joins TRBV10-3 to TRBJ2-2, with a possible D match to TRBD2 (6 bases). The CDR3 runs 14 residues. Germline lookup yields CDR1 ENHRY and CDR2 SYGVKD. V was pared by 9 bases and J by 1 base, with 12 bases between. The CDR3 DNA sequence: TGTGCCATGACCGGGACTTTGAACACCGGGGAGCTGTTTTTT. Amino acids: CAMTGTLNTGELFF.

The rearrangement joins TRBV7-9 to TRBJ2-5, with D tentatively TRBD2 (6 bases). V was clipped by 4 bases and J by 4 bases, with 19 bases between them. The CDR3 consists of 16 residues. Germline V lookup: CDR1 SEHNR, CDR2 FQNEAQ (reference sequence). The CDR3 here is CASSSSLLAAIETQYF. For the CDR3, the DNA is TGTGCCAGCAGCTCCTCCCTACTAGCTGCAATAGAGACCCAGTACTTC.

The chain combines TRBV7-2 with TRBJ2-2; either TRBD1 or TRBD2 may supply D (5 bases each). Per the germline V gene, CDR1 is SGHTA and CDR2 is FQGNSA. The germline V and J ends were trimmed by 8 bases and 3 bases, with 10 bases remaining between them. This CDR3 region has 13 residues. This CDR3 reads CASVRGDTGELFF. As DNA, the CDR3 is TGTGCCAGCGTAAGAGGGGACACCGGGGAGCTGTTTTTT.